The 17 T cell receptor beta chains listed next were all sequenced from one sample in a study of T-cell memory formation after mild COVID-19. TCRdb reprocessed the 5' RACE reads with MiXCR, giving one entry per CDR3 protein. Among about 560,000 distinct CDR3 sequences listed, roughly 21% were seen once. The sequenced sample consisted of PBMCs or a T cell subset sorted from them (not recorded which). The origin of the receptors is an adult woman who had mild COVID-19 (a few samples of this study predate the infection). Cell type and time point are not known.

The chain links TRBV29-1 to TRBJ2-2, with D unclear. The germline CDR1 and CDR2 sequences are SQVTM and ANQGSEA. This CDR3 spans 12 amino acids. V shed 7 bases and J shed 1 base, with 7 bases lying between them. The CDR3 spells CSALENTGELFF. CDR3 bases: TGCAGCGCCCTAGAGAACACCGGGGAGCTGTTTTTT.

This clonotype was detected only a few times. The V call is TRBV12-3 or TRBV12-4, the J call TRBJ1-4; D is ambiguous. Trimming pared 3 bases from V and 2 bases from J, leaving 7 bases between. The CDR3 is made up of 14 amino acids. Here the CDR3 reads CASSFAGTNEKLFF. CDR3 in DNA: TGTGCCAGCAGTTTTGCGGGGACTAATGAAAAACTGTTTTTT.

The CDR3 sequence is CASSTSGRRNTDTQYF. CDR3 bases: TGTGCCAGCAGCACATCGGGACGAAGAAACACAGATACGCAGTATTTT. The chain combines TRBV11-3 with TRBJ2-3, with D perhaps matching TRBD1 or TRBD2 (5 bases each). Trimming left V 5 bases short and J 2 bases short, with 17 bases between. Germline V gene sequence: CDR1 SGHNT, CDR2 YENEEA. The CDR3 totals 16 residues.

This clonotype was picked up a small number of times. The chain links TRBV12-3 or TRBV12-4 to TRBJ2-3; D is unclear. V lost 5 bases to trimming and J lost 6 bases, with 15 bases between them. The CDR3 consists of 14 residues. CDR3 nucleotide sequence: TGTGCCAGCAGTCCTCAAGGACGGGTGGATACGCAGTATTTT. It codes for CASSPQGRVDTQYF.

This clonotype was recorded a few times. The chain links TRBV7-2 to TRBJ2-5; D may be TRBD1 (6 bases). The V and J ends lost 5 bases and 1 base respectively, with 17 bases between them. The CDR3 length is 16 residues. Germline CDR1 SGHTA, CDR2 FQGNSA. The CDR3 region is CASSGRDTVRQETQYF. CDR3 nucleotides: TGTGCCAGCAGCGGCCGGGACACCGTACGCCAAGAGACCCAGTACTTC.

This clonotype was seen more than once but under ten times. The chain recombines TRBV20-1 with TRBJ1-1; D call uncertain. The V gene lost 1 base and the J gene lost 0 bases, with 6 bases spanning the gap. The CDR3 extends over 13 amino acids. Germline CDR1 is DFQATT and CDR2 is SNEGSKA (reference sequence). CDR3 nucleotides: TGCAGTGCTAGAGGTCGAATGAACACTGAAGCTTTCTTT. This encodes CSARGRMNTEAFF.

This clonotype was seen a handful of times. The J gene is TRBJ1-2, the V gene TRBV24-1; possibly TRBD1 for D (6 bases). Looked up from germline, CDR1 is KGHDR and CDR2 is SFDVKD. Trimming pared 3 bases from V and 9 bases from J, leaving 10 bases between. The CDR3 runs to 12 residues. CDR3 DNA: TGTGCCACCAGTGATCCCCGGGACAGCTACACCTTC. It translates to CATSDPRDSYTF.

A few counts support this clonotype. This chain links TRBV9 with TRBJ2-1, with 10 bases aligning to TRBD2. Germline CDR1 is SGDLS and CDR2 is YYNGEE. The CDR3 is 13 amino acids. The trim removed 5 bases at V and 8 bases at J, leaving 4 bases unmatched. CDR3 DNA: TGTGCCAGCAGGAGCGGGGGGGCGGATGAGCAGTTCTTC. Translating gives CASRSGGADEQFF. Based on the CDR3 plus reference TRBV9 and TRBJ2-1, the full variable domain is DSGVTQTPKHLITATGQRVTLRCSPRSGDLSVYWYQQSLDQGLQFLIQYYNGEERAKGNILERFSAQQFPDLHSELNLSSLELGDSALYFCASRSGGADEQFFGPGTRLTVL.

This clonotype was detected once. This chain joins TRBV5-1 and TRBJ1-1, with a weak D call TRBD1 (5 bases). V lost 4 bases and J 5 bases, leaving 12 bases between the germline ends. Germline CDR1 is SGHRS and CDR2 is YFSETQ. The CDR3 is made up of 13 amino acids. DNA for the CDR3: TGCGCCAGCAGCGCCGGGACGAAAACTGAAGCTTTCTTT. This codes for CASSAGTKTEAFF.

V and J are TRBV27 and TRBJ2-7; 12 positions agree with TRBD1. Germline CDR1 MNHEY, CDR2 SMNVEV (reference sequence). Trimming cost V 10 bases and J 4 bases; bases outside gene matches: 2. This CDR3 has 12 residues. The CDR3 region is CATGQGAYEQYF. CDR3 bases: TGTGCCACGGGACAGGGGGCTTACGAGCAGTACTTC.

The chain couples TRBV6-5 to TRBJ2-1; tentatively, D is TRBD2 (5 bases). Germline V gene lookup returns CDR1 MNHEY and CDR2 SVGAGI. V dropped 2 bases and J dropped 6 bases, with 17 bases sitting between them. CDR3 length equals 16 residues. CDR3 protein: CASSYPAVGSRNEQFF. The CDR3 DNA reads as TGTGCCAGCAGTTACCCCGCCGTAGGGAGCCGCAATGAGCAGTTCTTC.

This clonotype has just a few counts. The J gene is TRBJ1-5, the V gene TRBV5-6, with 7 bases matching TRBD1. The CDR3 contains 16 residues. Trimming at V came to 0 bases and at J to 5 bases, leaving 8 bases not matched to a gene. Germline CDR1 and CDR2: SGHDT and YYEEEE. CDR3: CASSLGRYRGDQPQHF. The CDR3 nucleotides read TGTGCCAGCAGCTTGGGAAGGTACAGGGGTGATCAGCCCCAGCATTTT.

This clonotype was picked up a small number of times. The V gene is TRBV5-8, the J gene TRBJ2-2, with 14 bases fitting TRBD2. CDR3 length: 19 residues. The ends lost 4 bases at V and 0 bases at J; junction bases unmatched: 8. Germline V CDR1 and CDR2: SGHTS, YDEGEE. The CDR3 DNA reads TGTGCCAGCAGCCCGCGACTAGCGGGGGGGATACCGAACACCGGGGAGCTGTTTTTT. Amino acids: CASSPRLAGGIPNTGELFF.

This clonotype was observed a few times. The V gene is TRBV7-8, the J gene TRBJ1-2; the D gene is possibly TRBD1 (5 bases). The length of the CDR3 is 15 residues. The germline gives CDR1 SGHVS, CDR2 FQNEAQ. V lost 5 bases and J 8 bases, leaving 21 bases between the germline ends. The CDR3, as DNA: TGTGCCAGCAGCATTCGGGACTCAGGATCGGGAGGCTACACCTTC. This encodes CASSIRDSGSGGYTF. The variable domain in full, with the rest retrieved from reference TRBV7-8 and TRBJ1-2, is GAGVSQSPRYKVAKRGQDVALRCDPISGHVSLFWYQQALGQGPEFLTYFQNEAQLDKSGLPSDRFFAERPEGSVSTLKIQRTQQEDSAVYLCASSIRDSGSGGYTFGSGTRLTVV.

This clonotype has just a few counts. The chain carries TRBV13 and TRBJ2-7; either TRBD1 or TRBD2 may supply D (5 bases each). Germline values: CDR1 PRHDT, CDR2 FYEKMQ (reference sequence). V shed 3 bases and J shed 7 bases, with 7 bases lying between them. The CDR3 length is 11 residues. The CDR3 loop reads CASSFGTEQYF. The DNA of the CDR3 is TGTGCCAGCAGCTTCGGGACGGAGCAGTACTTC.

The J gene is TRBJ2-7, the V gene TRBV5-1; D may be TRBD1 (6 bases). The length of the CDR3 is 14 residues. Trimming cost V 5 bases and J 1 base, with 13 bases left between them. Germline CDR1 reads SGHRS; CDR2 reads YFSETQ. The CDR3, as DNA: TGCGCCAGCAGAGGGCAGGGGAGTTCCTACGAGCAGTACTTC. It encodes CASRGQGSSYEQYF.

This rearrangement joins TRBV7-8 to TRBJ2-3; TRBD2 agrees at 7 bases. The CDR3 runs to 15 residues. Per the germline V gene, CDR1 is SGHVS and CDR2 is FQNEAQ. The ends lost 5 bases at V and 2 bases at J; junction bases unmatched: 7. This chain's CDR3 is CASSRWLAATDTQYF. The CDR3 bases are TGTGCCAGCAGCCGGTGGCTAGCGGCCACAGATACGCAGTATTTT.